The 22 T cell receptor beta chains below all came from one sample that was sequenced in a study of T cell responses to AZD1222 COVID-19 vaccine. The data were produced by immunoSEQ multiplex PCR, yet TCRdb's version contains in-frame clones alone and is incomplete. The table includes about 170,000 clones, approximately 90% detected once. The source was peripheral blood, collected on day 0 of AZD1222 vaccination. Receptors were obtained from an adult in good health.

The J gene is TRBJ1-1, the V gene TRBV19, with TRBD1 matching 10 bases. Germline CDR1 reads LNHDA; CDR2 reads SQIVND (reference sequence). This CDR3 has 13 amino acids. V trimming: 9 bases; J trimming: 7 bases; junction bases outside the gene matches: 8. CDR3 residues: CASQTGGADEAFF. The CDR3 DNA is TGTGCCAGCCAGACAGGGGGCGCCGATGAAGCTTTCTTT. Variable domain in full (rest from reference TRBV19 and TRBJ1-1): DGGITQSPKYLFRKEGQNVTLSCEQNLNHDAMYWYRQDPGQGLRLIYYSQIVNDFQKGDIAEGYSVSREKKESFPLTVTSAQKNPTAFYLCASQTGGADEAFFGQGTRLTVV.

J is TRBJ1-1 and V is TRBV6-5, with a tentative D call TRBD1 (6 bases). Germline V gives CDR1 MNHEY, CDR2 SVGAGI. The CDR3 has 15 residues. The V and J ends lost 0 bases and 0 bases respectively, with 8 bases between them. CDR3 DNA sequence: TGTGCCAGCAGTTACTCTAACAGGGTGAACACTGAAGCTTTCTTT. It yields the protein CASSYSNRVNTEAFF.

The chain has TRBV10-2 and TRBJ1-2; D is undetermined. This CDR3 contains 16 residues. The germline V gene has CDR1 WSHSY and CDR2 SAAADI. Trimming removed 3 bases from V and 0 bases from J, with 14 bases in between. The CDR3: CASSDNGNPTNYGYTF. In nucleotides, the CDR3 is TGCGCCAGCAGTGATAACGGGAACCCGACTAACTATGGCTACACCTTC.

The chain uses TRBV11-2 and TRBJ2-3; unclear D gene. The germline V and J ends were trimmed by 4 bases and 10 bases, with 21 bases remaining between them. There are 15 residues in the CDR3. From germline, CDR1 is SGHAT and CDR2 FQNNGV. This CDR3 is CASSSRTEPTVAQYF. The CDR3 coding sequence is TGTGCCAGCAGCTCACGAACCGAACCTACAGTGGCGCAGTATTTT.

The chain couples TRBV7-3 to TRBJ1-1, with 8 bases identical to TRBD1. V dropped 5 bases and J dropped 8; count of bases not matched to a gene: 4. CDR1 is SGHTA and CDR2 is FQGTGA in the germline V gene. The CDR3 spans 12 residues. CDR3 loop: CASSLDRGEAFF. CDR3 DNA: TGTGCCAGCAGCCTCGACAGGGGAGAAGCTTTCTTT. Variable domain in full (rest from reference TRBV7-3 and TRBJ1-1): GAGVSQTPSNKVTEKGKYVELRCDPISGHTALYWYRQSLGQGPEFLIYFQGTGAADDSGLPNDRFFAVRPEGSVSTLKIQRTERGDSAVYLCASSLDRGEAFFGQGTRLTVV.

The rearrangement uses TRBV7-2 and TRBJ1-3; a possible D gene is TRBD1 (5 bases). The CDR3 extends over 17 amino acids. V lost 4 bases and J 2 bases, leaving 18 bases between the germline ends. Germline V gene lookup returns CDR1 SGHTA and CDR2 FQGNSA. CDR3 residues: CASSSRGELWPGNTIYF. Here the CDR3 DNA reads TGTGCCAGCAGCTCTCGGGGGGAGCTCTGGCCTGGAAACACCATATATTTT.

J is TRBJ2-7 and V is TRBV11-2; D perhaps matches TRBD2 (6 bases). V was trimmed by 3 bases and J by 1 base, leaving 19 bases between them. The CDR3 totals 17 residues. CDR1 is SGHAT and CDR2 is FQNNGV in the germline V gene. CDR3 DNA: TGTGCCAGCAGCTTCTTTTTGGGGGACTTGGTTTCCTACGAGCAGTACTTC. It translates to CASSFFLGDLVSYEQYF.

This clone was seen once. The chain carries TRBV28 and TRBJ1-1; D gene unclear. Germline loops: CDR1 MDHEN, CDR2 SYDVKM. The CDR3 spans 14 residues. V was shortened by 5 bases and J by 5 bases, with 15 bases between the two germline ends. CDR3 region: CASSLQVRTTEAFF. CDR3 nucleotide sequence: TGTGCCAGCAGTCTTCAGGTCAGAACAACTGAAGCTTTCTTT.

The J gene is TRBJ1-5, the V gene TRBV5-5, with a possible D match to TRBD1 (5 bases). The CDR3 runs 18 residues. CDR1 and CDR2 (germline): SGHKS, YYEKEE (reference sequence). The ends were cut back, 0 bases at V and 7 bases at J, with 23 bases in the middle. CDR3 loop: CASSLAAFSGGERQPQHF. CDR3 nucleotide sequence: TGTGCCAGCAGCTTGGCAGCTTTCTCGGGGGGAGAACGCCAGCCCCAGCATTTT.

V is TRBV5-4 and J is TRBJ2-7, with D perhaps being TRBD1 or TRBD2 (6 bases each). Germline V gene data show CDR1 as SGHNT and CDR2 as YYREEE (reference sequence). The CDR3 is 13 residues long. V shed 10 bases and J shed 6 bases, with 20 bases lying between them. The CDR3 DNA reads TGTGCCGGGTCTCTTTCGGGGGCGATCGAGCAGTACTTC. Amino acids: CAGSLSGAIEQYF. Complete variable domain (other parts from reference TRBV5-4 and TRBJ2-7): ETGVTQSPTHLIKTRGQQVTLRCSSQSGHNTVSWYQQALGQGPQFIFQYYREEENGRGNFPPRFSGLQFPNYSSELNVNALELDDSALYLCAGSLSGAIEQYFGPGTRLTVT.

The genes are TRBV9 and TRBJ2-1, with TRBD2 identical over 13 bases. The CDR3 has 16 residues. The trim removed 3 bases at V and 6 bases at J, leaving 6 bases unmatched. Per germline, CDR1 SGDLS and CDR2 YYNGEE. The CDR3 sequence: CASSDWTSGRTNEQFF. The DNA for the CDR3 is TGTGCCAGCAGCGATTGGACTAGCGGGAGAACCAATGAGCAGTTCTTC.

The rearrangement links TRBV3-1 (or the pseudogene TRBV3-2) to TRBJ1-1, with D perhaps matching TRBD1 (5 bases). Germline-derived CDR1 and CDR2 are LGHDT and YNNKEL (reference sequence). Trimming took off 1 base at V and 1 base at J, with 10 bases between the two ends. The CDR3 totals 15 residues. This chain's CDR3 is CASSQGGAGNTEAFF. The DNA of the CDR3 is TGTGCCAGCAGCCAAGGGGGCGCGGGGAACACTGAAGCTTTCTTT.

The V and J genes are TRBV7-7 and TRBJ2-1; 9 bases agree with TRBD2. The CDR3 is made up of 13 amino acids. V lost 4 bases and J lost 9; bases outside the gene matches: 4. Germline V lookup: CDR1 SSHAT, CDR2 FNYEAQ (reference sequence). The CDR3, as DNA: TGTGCCAGCAGCTCGGGACTAGCTGTTGAGCAGTTCTTC. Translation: CASSSGLAVEQFF. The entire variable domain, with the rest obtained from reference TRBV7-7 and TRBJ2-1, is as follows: GAGVSQSPRYKVTKRGQDVTLRCDPISSHATLYWYQQALGQGPEFLTYFNYEAQPDKSGLPSDRFSAERPEGSISTLTIQRTEQRDSAMYRCASSSGLAVEQFFGPGTRLTVL.

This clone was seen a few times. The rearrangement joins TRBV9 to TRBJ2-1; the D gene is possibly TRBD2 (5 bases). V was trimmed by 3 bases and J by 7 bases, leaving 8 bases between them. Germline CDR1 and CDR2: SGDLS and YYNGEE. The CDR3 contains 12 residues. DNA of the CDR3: TGTGCCAGCAGCGCCATAGCGAATGAGCAGTTCTTC. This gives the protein CASSAIANEQFF.

This CDR3 reads CASSLRQGNQPQHF. CDR3 DNA sequence: TGTGCCAGCAGCCTACGACAGGGAAATCAGCCCCAGCATTTT. The V gene is TRBV5-6, the J gene TRBJ1-5; 7 nucleotides line up with TRBD1. CDR3 size: 14 residues. CDR1 and CDR2 from the germline V gene are SGHDT and YYEEEE. J was trimmed by 4 bases and V by 4 bases; bases with no gene match: 5.

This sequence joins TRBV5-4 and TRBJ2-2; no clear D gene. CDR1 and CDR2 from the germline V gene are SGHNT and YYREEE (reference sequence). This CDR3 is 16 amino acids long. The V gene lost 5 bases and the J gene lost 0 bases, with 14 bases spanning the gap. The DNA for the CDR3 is TGTGCCAGCAGAGAAACAGTTTTTCCGAACACCGGGGAGCTGTTTTTT. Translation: CASRETVFPNTGELFF.

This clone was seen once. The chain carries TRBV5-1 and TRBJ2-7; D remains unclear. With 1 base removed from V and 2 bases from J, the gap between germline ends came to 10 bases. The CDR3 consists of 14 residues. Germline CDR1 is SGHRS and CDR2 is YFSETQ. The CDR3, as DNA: TGCGCCAGCAGCTTGAGTATTCGGGCCTACGAGCAGTACTTC. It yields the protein CASSLSIRAYEQYF.

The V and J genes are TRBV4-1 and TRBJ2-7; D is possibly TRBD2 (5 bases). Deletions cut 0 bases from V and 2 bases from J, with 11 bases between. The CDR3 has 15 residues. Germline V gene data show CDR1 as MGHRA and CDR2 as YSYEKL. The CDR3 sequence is CASSQDEDFAYEQYF. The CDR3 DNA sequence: TGCGCCAGCAGCCAAGATGAGGACTTCGCCTACGAGCAGTACTTC.

The CDR3 region has the DNA TGTGCCAGCAGCCAATCCCGGAACGAAGCTTTCTTT. As protein: CASSQSRNEAFF. V is TRBV3-1 (or the pseudogene TRBV3-2) and J is TRBJ1-1; D unresolved. This CDR3 comprises 12 residues. The germline V and J ends were trimmed by 2 bases and 8 bases, with 9 bases remaining between them. In germline, CDR1 is LGHDT, CDR2 YNNKEL (reference sequence).

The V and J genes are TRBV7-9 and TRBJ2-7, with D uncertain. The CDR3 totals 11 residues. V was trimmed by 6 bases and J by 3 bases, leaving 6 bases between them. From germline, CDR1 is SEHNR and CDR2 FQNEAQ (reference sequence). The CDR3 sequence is CASSYNYEQYF. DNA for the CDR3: TGTGCCAGCAGTTACAACTACGAGCAGTACTTC. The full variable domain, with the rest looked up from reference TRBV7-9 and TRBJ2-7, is DTGVSQNPRHKITKRGQNVTFRCDPISEHNRLYWYRQTLGQGPEFLTYFQNEAQLEKSRLLSDRFSAERPKGSFSTLEIQRTEQGDSAMYLCASSYNYEQYFGPGTRLTVT.

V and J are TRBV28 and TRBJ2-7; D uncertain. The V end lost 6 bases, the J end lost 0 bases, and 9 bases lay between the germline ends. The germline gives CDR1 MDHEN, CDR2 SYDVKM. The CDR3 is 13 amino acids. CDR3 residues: CASRGTNSYEQYF. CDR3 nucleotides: TGTGCCAGCAGAGGAACGAACTCCTACGAGCAGTACTTC.

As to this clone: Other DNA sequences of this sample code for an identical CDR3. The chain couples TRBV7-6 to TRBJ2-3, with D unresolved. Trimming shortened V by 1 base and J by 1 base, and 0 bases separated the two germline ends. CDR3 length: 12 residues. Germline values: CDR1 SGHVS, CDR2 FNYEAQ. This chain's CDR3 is CASSLGTDTQYF. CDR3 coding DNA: TGTGCCAGCAGCTTAGGCACAGATACGCAGTATTTT.